This TCR beta chain was observed in a study of tumor and adjacent non-tumor tissue in lung cancer. In the study overall: Approximately 4.2 million productive TCRbeta reads were obtained per sample on average.

CDR3 size: 15 residues. Trimming took 2 bases from V and 6 from J; bases not matched to a gene: 6. CDR1 is ENHRY, CDR2 SYGVKD, per germline. For this clonotype: The antigen remains undetermined. A much bigger clone sits one base away, suggesting this may be a read error.

This sample's RNA came from whole unsorted tissue. Findings and limits, study-wide: TCR diversity was significantly greater in tumor than normal lung tissue.

TCRbeta libraries were built with three rounds of nested PCR, modified from ARM-PCR. TCRdb re-derived calls from the multiplex PCR reads in MiXCR, one entry per CDR3 protein. The data contain under 150,000 distinct CDR3 sequences, approximately 66% of them singletons. The rearrangement joins TRBV10-3 to TRBJ2-3; 9 nucleotides agree with TRBD1. This receptor was taken from a man aged 30-40 years with non-small cell lung cancer. The sequenced sample consisted of lung tumor tissue. CDR3 protein: CAISEGGQGWDTQYF. CDR3 sequence (DNA): TGTGCCATCAGTGAGGGGGGACAGGGATGGGATACGCAGTATTTT.